This T cell receptor (beta chain) originates from a study of blood T cells in healthy people across ages. Primed by a sample-barcoded 5' primer and a J-beta primer mix, a second PCR proceeded for roughly 7 to 11 cycles. A single record per CDR3 protein comes from TCRdb applying MiXCR to the 5' RACE reads. The sample contains hundreds of thousands of distinct CDR3 sequences, approximately 21% of which appear only once. To note about this clonotype: This may be a read error: a much more frequent sequence differs by one nucleotide.

V lost 0 bases and J 5 bases, leaving 2 bases between the germline ends. Germline CDR1 reads MNHNY; CDR2 reads SVGAGI (reference sequence). The CDR3 extends over 12 amino acids. This sequence joins TRBV6-6 and TRBJ2-1, with D unclear. The clonotype originates from a man between 65 and 80 years old in good health. Source material: blood. The CDR3 DNA is TGTGCCAGCAGTTACTCGAACAATGAGCAGTTCTTC. It specifies CASSYSNNEQFF.